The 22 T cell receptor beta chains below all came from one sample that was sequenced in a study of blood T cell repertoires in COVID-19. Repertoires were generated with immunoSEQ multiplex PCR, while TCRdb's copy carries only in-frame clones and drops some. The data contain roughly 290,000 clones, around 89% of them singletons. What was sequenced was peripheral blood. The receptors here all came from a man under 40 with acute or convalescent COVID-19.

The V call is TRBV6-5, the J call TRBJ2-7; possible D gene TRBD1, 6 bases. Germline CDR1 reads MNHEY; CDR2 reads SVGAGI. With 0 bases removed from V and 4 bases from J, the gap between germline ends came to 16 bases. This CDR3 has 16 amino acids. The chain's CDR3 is CASSYSITGQEYEQYF. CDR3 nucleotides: TGTGCCAGCAGTTACTCGATTACAGGGCAAGAGTACGAGCAGTACTTC.

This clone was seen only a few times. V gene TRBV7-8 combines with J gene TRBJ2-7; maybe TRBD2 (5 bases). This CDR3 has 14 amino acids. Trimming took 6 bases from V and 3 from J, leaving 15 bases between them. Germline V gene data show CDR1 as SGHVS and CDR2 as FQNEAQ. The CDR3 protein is CASRKATRGYEQYF. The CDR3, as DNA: TGTGCCAGCAGAAAAGCAACCCGGGGCTACGAGCAGTACTTC.

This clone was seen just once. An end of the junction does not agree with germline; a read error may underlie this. The CDR3 is CSVVSVTAAFF. The DNA for the CDR3 is TGCAGCGTTGTTTCGGTGACTGCAGCTTTCTTT. This chain connects TRBV29-1 to TRBJ1-1; D gene unclear. Germline values: CDR1 SQVTM, CDR2 ANQGSEA. The CDR3 is 11 residues long.

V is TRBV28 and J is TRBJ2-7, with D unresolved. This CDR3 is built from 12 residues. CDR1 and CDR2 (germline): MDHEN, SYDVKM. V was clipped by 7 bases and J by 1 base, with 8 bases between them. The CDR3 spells CASISQSYEQYF. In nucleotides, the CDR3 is TGTGCCAGCATTTCCCAGTCCTACGAGCAGTACTTC.

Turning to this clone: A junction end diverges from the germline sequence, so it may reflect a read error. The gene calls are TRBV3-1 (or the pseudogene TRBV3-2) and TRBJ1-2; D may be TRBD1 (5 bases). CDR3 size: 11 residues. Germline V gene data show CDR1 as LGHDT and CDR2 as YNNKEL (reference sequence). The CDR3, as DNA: TGTGCCAGCAGCCAAGAGCGCAGGGTTCTCTTC. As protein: CASSQERRVLF.

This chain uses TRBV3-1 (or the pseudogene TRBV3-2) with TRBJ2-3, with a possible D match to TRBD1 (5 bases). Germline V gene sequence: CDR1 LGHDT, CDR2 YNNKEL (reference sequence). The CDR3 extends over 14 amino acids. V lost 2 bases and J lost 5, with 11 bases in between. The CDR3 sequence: CASSQTGFGDTQYF. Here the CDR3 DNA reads TGTGCCAGCAGCCAAACAGGTTTTGGAGATACGCAGTATTTT.

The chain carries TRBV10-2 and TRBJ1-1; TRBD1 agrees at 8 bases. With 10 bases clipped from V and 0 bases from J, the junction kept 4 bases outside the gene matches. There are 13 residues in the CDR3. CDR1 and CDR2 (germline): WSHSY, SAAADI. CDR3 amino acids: CATRQGMNTEAFF. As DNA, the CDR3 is TGCGCCACCCGACAGGGGATGAACACTGAAGCTTTCTTT.

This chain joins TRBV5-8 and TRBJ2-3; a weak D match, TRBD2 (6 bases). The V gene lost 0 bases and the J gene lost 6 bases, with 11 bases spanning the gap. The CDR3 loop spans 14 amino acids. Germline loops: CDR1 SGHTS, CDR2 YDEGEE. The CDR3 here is CASSLGGAWDTQYF. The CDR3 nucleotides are TGTGCCAGCAGCTTGGGCGGGGCCTGGGATACGCAGTATTTT.

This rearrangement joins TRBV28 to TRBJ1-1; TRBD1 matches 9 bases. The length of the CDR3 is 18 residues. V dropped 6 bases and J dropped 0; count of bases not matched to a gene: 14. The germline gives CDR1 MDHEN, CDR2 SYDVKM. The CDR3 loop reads CASRRSGTGNWVNTEAFF. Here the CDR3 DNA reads TGTGCCAGCAGGCGCTCCGGGACAGGGAATTGGGTGAACACTGAAGCTTTCTTT. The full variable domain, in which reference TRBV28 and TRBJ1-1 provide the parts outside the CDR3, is DVKVTQSSRYLVKRTGEKVFLECVQDMDHENMFWYRQDPGLGLRLIYFSYDVKMKEKGDIPEGYSVSREKKERFSLILESASTNQTSMYLCASRRSGTGNWVNTEAFFGQGTRLTVV.

The CDR3 protein is CASSRFVGGLYEQYF. The CDR3 coding sequence is TGTGCCAGCAGCCGATTTGTAGGGGGCCTTTACGAGCAGTACTTC. The chain is built from TRBV3-1 (or the pseudogene TRBV3-2) and TRBJ2-7; the match to TRBD1 covers 7 bases. Looked up from germline, CDR1 is LGHDT and CDR2 is YNNKEL (reference sequence). The CDR3 spans 15 residues. V was clipped by 4 bases and J by 4 bases; unmatched bases: 10.

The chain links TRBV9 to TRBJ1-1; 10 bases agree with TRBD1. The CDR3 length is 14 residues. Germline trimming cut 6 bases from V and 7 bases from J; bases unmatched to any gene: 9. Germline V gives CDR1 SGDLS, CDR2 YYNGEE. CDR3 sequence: CASKSARDRGEAFF. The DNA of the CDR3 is TGTGCCAGCAAATCGGCCCGGGACAGGGGTGAAGCTTTCTTT.

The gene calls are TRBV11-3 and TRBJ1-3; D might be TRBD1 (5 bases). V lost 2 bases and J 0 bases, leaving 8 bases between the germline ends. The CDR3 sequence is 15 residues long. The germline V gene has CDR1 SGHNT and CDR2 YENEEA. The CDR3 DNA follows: TGTGCCAGCAGCTTAACAGGATACTCTGGAAACACCATATATTTT. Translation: CASSLTGYSGNTIYF.

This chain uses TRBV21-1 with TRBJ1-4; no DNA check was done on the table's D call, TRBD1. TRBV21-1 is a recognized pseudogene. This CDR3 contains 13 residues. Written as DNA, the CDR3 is TGTGCCCACTCCCTTGGCAGGGGGGAAAAACTGTTTTTT. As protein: CAHSLGRGEKLFF.

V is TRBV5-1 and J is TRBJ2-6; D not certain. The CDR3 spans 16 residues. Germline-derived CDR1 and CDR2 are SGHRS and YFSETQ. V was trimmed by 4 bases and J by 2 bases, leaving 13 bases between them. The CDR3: CASSTGGPTGANVLTF. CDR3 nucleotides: TGCGCCAGCAGCACTGGTGGGCCAACTGGGGCCAACGTCCTGACTTTC.

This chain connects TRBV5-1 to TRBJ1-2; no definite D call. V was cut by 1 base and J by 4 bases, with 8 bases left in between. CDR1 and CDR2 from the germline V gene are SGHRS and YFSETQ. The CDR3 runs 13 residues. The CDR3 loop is CASSLPGAYGYTF. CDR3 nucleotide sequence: TGCGCCAGCAGCTTGCCGGGAGCCTATGGCTACACCTTC.

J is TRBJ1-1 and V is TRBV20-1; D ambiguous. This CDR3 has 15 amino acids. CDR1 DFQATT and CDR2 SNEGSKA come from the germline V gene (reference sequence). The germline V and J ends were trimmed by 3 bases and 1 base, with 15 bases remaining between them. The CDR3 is CSASGQAIKNTEAFF. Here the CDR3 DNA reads TGCAGTGCTAGTGGCCAGGCGATCAAGAACACTGAAGCTTTCTTT.

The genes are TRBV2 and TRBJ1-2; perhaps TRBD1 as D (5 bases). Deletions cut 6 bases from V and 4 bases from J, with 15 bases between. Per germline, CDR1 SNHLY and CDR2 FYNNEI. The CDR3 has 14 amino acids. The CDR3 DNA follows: TGTGCCAGCAGCGGTACCGGGGGGGGCTATGGCTACACCTTC. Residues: CASSGTGGGYGYTF.

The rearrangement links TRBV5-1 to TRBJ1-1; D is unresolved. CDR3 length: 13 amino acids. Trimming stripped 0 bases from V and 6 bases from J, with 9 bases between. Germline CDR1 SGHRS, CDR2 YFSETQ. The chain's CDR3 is CASSLGSNSEAFF. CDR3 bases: TGCGCCAGCAGCTTGGGAAGTAACTCTGAAGCTTTCTTT. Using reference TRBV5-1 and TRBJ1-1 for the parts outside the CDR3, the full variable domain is KAGVTQTPRYLIKTRGQQVTLSCSPISGHRSVSWYQQTPGQGLQFLFEYFSETQRNKGNFPGRFSGRQFSNSRSEMNVSTLELGDSALYLCASSLGSNSEAFFGQGTRLTVV.

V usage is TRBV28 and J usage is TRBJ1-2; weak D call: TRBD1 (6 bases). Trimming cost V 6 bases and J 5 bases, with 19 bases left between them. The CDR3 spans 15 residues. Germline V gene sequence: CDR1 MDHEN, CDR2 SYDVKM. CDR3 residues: CASSQYRAFTYGYTF. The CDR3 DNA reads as TGTGCCAGCAGCCAATACAGGGCTTTCACTTATGGCTACACCTTC.

CDR3 sequence: CASSAGTSGVRVRYEQFF. The CDR3 DNA sequence: TGTGCCAGCAGTGCTGGGACTAGCGGGGTTCGAGTCAGGTATGAGCAGTTCTTC. V is TRBV6-1 and J is TRBJ2-1, with 13 bases identical to TRBD2. CDR3 length: 18 residues. V shed 4 bases, J shed 8 bases, and the junction held 14 bases outside the gene matches. Germline V gene sequence: CDR1 MNHNS, CDR2 SASEGT.

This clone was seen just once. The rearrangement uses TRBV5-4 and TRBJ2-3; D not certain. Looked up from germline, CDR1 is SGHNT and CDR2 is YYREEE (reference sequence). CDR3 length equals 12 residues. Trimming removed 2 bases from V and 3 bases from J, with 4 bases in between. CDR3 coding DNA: TGTGCCAGCAGCTTTCTGACAGATACGCAGTATTTT. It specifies CASSFLTDTQYF.

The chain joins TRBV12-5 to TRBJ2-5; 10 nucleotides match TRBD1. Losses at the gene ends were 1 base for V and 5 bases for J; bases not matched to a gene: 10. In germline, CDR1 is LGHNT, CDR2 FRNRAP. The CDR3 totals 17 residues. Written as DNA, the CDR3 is TGTGCTAGTGGTTTGGCCAAGACAGGGGGCGCAGGGGAGACCCAGTACTTC. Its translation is CASGLAKTGGAGETQYF.